Listed below are T cell receptor beta chains from one sample, sequenced in a study of blood T cell repertoires in COVID-19. The assay was immunoSEQ multiplex PCR, and TCRdb's table has in-frame clones only and misses some. The data show roughly 150,000 clones, 80% to 85% seen once. Sequencing was done on a sample of peripheral blood. The receptors originated from a woman aged 80 or older with active or convalescent COVID-19. CDR3s include the opening cysteine and the closing phenylalanine or tryptophan. Each record gives: CDR3 length, D gene, V gene, J gene, clone size, CDR3 DNA, CDR3 protein. The D gene is left open where the match is weak. Size is omitted from some rows. Given values are once, few, many or a class for expanded clones.

CDR3 length: 12
D gene: -
V gene: TRBV12-3/TRBV12-4
J gene: TRBJ2-5
clone size: -
CDR3 DNA: TGTGCCATCGGCCGGGGGCAAGAGACCCAGTACTTC
CDR3 protein: CAIGRGQETQYF

CDR3 length: 14
D gene: TRBD1
V gene: TRBV7-8
J gene: TRBJ2-1
clone size: -
CDR3 DNA: TGTGCCAGCAGCCCGGGACAGGAGCACAATGAGCAGTTCTTC
CDR3 protein: CASSPGQEHNEQFF

CDR3 length: 16
D gene: TRBD1
V gene: TRBV6-2/TRBV6-3
J gene: TRBJ2-7
clone size: -
CDR3 DNA: TGTGCCAGCAGCTTCCGGACAGGGGGGAAGGTCTACGAGCAGTACTTC
CDR3 protein: CASSFRTGGKVYEQYF

CDR3 length: 14
D gene: -
V gene: TRBV7-8
J gene: TRBJ2-1
clone size: -
CDR3 DNA: TGTGCCAGCAGTGAGACAGAAACCAGCAATGAGCAGTTCTTC
CDR3 protein: CASSETETSNEQFF

CDR3 length: 14
D gene: -
V gene: TRBV21-1
J gene: TRBJ2-1
clone size: once
CDR3 DNA: TGTGCCAGCAGCCCCCTGCTGGGGGCTAATGAGCAGTTCTTC
CDR3 protein: CASSPLLGANEQFF

CDR3 length: 17
D gene: TRBD1
V gene: TRBV14
J gene: TRBJ1-2
clone size: -
CDR3 DNA: TGTGCCAGCAGCCAGACAGCCGGGACAGGGAGGTCCGGTGGCTACACCTTC
CDR3 protein: CASSQTAGTGRSGGYTF

CDR3 length: 17
D gene: TRBD2
V gene: TRBV19
J gene: TRBJ2-2
clone size: once
CDR3 DNA: TGTGCCGTCCGGGGAACATCGGGGGGGTTTAGCACCGGGGAGCTGTTTTTT
CDR3 protein: CAVRGTSGGFSTGELFF

CDR3 length: 14
D gene: TRBD1
V gene: TRBV28
J gene: TRBJ1-2
clone size: -
CDR3 DNA: TGTGCCAGCAGCGGACAGGGGTACGTCTATGGCTACACCTTC
CDR3 protein: CASSGQGYVYGYTF

CDR3 length: 14
D gene: TRBD1
V gene: TRBV19
J gene: TRBJ1-2
clone size: -
CDR3 DNA: TGTGCCAGTAGCTCCGGGACAGGGAACTATGGCTACACCTTC
CDR3 protein: CASSSGTGNYGYTF

CDR3 length: 15
D gene: TRBD1
V gene: TRBV28
J gene: TRBJ1-1
clone size: -
CDR3 DNA: TGTGCCAGCAGCCTTCTGGACAGGGGGCGAACTGAAGCTTTCTTT
CDR3 protein: CASSLLDRGRTEAFF

CDR3 length: 17
D gene: TRBD2
V gene: TRBV5-6
J gene: TRBJ2-2
clone size: once
CDR3 DNA: TGTGCCAGCAGCCCGGCGGGGGGCCTGCGGGGCACCGGGGAGCTGTTTTTT
CDR3 protein: CASSPAGGLRGTGELFF

CDR3 length: 14
D gene: -
V gene: TRBV19
J gene: TRBJ1-5
clone size: few
CDR3 DNA: TGTGCCAGTAGTATCACTAGGGAAGGACAGCCCCAGCATTTT
CDR3 protein: CASSITREGQPQHF

CDR3 length: 13
D gene: -
V gene: TRBV13
J gene: TRBJ2-3
clone size: -
CDR3 DNA: TGTGCCAGCAGCTTAAAGCTCGCCGATACGCAGTATTTT
CDR3 protein: CASSLKLADTQYF

CDR3 length: 16
D gene: -
V gene: TRBV2
J gene: TRBJ2-7
clone size: -
CDR3 DNA: TGTGCCAGCAGGGACATCGACGCCACGAGCTCCTACGAGCAGTACTTC
CDR3 protein: CASRDIDATSSYEQYF

CDR3 length: 14
D gene: -
V gene: TRBV30
J gene: TRBJ1-5
clone size: -
CDR3 DNA: TGTGCCTGGAGTAAGACAGGTATTAATCAGCCCCAGCATTTT
CDR3 protein: CAWSKTGINQPQHF

CDR3 length: 15
D gene: TRBD1
V gene: TRBV27
J gene: TRBJ1-3
clone size: -
CDR3 DNA: TGTGCCAGCTCAAGTGCCGGGACAGGGTCAAACACCATATATTTT
CDR3 protein: CASSSAGTGSNTIYF

CDR3 length: 15
D gene: -
V gene: TRBV7-9
J gene: TRBJ2-7
clone size: -
CDR3 DNA: TGTGCCAGCAGCTTAGCGGGGGGGCGAGGATACGAGCAGTACTTC
CDR3 protein: CASSLAGGRGYEQYF

CDR3 length: 14
D gene: -
V gene: TRBV5-4
J gene: TRBJ1-5
clone size: -
CDR3 DNA: TGTGCCAGCAGCTTAGGAGGGGGCAATCAGCCCCAGCATTTT
CDR3 protein: CASSLGGGNQPQHF

CDR3 length: 15
D gene: TRBD2
V gene: TRBV7-2
J gene: TRBJ2-5
clone size: -
CDR3 DNA: TGTGCCAGCAGCTTGAGCGGGGGCCTGAGATCTACCCAGTACTTC
CDR3 protein: CASSLSGGLRSTQYF

CDR3 length: 12
D gene: -
V gene: TRBV7-9
J gene: TRBJ1-1
clone size: once
CDR3 DNA: TGTGCCAGCAGTCCTGACAGGTCAGCAGCTTTCTTT
CDR3 protein: CASSPDRSAAFF

CDR3 length: 16
D gene: TRBD2
V gene: TRBV7-6
J gene: TRBJ2-3
clone size: -
CDR3 DNA: TGTGCCAGCAGCTTAGAAGCGGGGGTTTCCACAGATACGCAGTATTTT
CDR3 protein: CASSLEAGVSTDTQYF

CDR3 length: 13
D gene: TRBD1
V gene: TRBV6-4
J gene: TRBJ1-2
clone size: -
CDR3 DNA: TGTGCCAGCAGACCGGGACAGGCCTATGGCTACACCTTC
CDR3 protein: CASRPGQAYGYTF

CDR3 length: 14
D gene: -
V gene: TRBV19
J gene: TRBJ2-7
clone size: -
CDR3 DNA: TGTGCCAGTAGTACAGGGTTAAGTTCCTACGAGCAGTACTTC
CDR3 protein: CASSTGLSSYEQYF

CDR3 length: 14
D gene: -
V gene: TRBV7-2
J gene: TRBJ1-5
clone size: -
CDR3 DNA: TGTGCCAGCAGCCCCCACAGGGTCAATCAGCCCCAGCATTTT
CDR3 protein: CASSPHRVNQPQHF

CDR3 length: 15
D gene: -
V gene: TRBV5-1
J gene: TRBJ2-3
clone size: -
CDR3 DNA: TGCGCCAGCAGCTTCGGGTCACCCAACACAGATACGCAGTATTTT
CDR3 protein: CASSFGSPNTDTQYF

CDR3 length: 11
D gene: -
V gene: TRBV20-1
J gene: TRBJ2-1
clone size: -
CDR3 DNA: TGCAGTGCTAGTGGCGGGAATGAGCAGTTCTTC
CDR3 protein: CSASGGNEQFF

CDR3 length: 16
D gene: TRBD1
V gene: TRBV30
J gene: TRBJ2-1
clone size: -
CDR3 DNA: TGTGCCTGGAGGGAACTGACAGGGAGCTCCTACAATGAGCAGTTCTTC
CDR3 protein: CAWRELTGSSYNEQFF

CDR3 length: 14
D gene: TRBD1
V gene: TRBV9
J gene: TRBJ1-6
clone size: -
CDR3 DNA: TGTGCCAGCAGTGAGACAGGGGCTAATTCACCCCTCCACTTT
CDR3 protein: CASSETGANSPLHF

CDR3 length: 13
D gene: -
V gene: TRBV27
J gene: TRBJ1-1
clone size: -
CDR3 DNA: TGTGCCAGCAGTTTCTACCTGAACACTGAAGCTTTCTTT
CDR3 protein: CASSFYLNTEAFF

CDR3 length: 16
D gene: -
V gene: TRBV5-1
J gene: TRBJ2-1
clone size: -
CDR3 DNA: TGCGCCAGCAGCTTGACTACAGGACCCACCTACAATGAGCAGTTCTTC
CDR3 protein: CASSLTTGPTYNEQFF

CDR3 length: 14
D gene: TRBD1
V gene: TRBV28
J gene: TRBJ1-5
clone size: -
CDR3 DNA: TGTGCCAGCAGTTTAGGCAGGGGGCATCAGCCCCAGCATTTT
CDR3 protein: CASSLGRGHQPQHF

CDR3 length: 14
D gene: -
V gene: TRBV9
J gene: TRBJ1-6
clone size: once
CDR3 DNA: TGTGCCAGCAGTTGGGACAAAGATAATTCACCCCTCCACTTT
CDR3 protein: CASSWDKDNSPLHF